Below, one TCR beta chain is given with its context. Its antigen is still unknown. The sample comes from a study of T cell repertoires in cytomegalovirus infection. At the level of the study: Through public TCR beta signatures, both CMV infection and matching HLA type were indicated.

MiXCR, applied by TCRdb to the reads, yields one record per CDR3 protein. The table records about 500,000 distinct CDR3 sequences, 30% to 35% of them present only once. V lost 8 bases and J lost 0, with 12 bases in between. The germline CDR1 and CDR2 sequences are MNHEY and SMNVEV (reference sequence). This CDR3 comprises 14 residues. Sequencing was performed on cultured PBMCs, taken from culture after CMV antigen stimulation. The J gene is TRBJ2-3, the V gene TRBV27, with a tentative D call TRBD2 (5 bases). The sequence was obtained from a human donor in good health (CMV status not recorded). Some clones in this sample may be carry-over from other donors' samples. The CDR3 spells CASAEGLSTDTQYF. The CDR3 DNA follows: TGTGCCAGCGCAGAGGGTCTTAGCACAGATACGCAGTATTTT.